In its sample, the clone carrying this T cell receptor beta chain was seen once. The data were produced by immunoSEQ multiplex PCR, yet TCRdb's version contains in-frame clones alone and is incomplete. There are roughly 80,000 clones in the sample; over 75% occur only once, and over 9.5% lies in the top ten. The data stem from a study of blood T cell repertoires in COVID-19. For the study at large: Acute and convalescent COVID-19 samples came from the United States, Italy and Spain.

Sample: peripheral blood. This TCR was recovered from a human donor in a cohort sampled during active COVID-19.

CDR3 sequence: CASSSSGATDTQYF. The DNA of the CDR3 is TGCGCCAGCAGCTCCAGCGGGGCCACAGATACGCAGTATTTT. V is TRBV5-1 and J is TRBJ2-3; 7 bases are shared with TRBD2. This CDR3 contains 14 residues. CDR1 and CDR2 from the germline V gene are SGHRS and YFSETQ. J gave up 2 bases and V 3 bases, and 3 bases lay outside the gene matches.